These T cell receptor beta chains were read from a single sample in a study of OX40 agonist ivuxolimab in advanced cancers. The data were produced by immunoSEQ multiplex PCR, yet TCRdb's version contains in-frame clones alone and is incomplete. The repertoire holds 80,000 or so clones, with 80% to 95% as singletons. The sequences come from CD4+ or CD8+ T cells sorted from blood, collected in a trial of the OX40 agonist ivuxolimab. The receptors come from an adult with an advanced solid tumor such as melanoma, head and neck, liver or kidney cancer. Each CDR3 is given with its conserved first and last residue. The D gene is left open where the match is weak. For some rows the clone size is stated as once, few or many, or as a class when expanded; others skip it.

D	V	size	J	DNA	CDR3
NA	TRBV2	NA	TRBJ1-2	TGTGCCAGCAGCGAAGACACAGACTATGGCTACACCTTC	CASSEDTDYGYTF
TRBD1	TRBV10-3	NA	TRBJ1-2	TGTGCCATCAGTCAGGGGGAACGATATGGCTACACCTTC	CAISQGERYGYTF
TRBD1	TRBV27	NA	TRBJ1-2	TGTGCCAGCAGGGATACAGGGGGCGGCTATGGCTACACCTTC	CASRDTGGGYGYTF
NA	TRBV7-3	NA	TRBJ2-1	TGTGCCAGCAGCCCCGAATCGGGCTACAATGAGCAGTTCTTC	CASSPESGYNEQFF
NA	TRBV7-9	NA	TRBJ2-5	TGTGCCAGCAGCCTCCCCCCCAACCAAGAGACCCAGTACTTC	CASSLPPNQETQYF
NA	TRBV7-3	NA	TRBJ2-5	TGTGCCAGCAGCCTATCAGGGACAGAGACCCAGTACTTC	CASSLSGTETQYF
NA	TRBV6-5	NA	TRBJ1-1	TGTGCCAGCTTTGGCACAGAAGCTTTCTTT	CASFGTEAFF
NA	TRBV4-1	NA	TRBJ2-5	TGCGCCAGCAGCCGACAGTTGTACCAAGAGACCCAGTACTTC	CASSRQLYQETQYF
TRBD2	TRBV11-3	NA	TRBJ2-4	TGTGCCAGCAGTAGCGGGGACCTAGCCAAAAACATTCAGTACTTC	CASSSGDLAKNIQYF
TRBD1	TRBV5-1	NA	TRBJ2-1	TGCGCCAGCAGAGACGGGACAGGGGACTACAATGAGCAGTTCTTC	CASRDGTGDYNEQFF
NA	TRBV21-1	NA	TRBJ2-7	TGTGCCAGCAGCAAAAGATGTTCAGCCTACGAGCAGTACTTC	CASSKRCSAYEQYF
TRBD1	TRBV2	NA	TRBJ2-2	TGTGCCAGCCGCCGGGACAGGGGCGCCGGGGAGCTGTTTTTT	CASRRDRGAGELFF
NA	TRBV6-1	NA	TRBJ2-7	TGTGCCAGCAGTTCCGAACCATACGAGCAGTACTTC	CASSSEPYEQYF
TRBD2	TRBV9	NA	TRBJ2-6	TGTGCCAGCAGCGTAAGCGGGGGGGCCTATGGGGCCAACGTCCTGACTTTC	CASSVSGGAYGANVLTF
NA	TRBV30	NA	TRBJ2-1	TGTGCCTGGACACTCCACAATGAGCAGTTCTTC	CAWTLHNEQFF
NA	TRBV5-1	NA	TRBJ2-7	TGCGCCAGCAGCTCGACCACAGGCGGTACCTACGAGCAGTACTTC	CASSSTTGGTYEQYF
NA	TRBV27	NA	TRBJ2-2	TGTGCCAGCACCGCAGACAGGGAGGCCGGGGAGCTGTTTTTT	CASTADREAGELFF
NA	TRBV7-2	NA	TRBJ1-1	TGTGCCAGCAGCTCCCTGGGGGGGGGCAGGAGGAACACTGAAGCTTTCTTT	CASSSLGGGRRNTEAFF
TRBD1	TRBV19	NA	TRBJ1-5	TGTGCCAGTAGTATAAAGGGGGCGAATCAGCCCCAGCATTTT	CASSIKGANQPQHF
NA	TRBV5-1	NA	TRBJ1-4	TGCGCCAGCAGTTTGCGGCAGAACTATAATGAAAAACTGTTTTTT	CASSLRQNYNEKLFF
TRBD2	TRBV11-2	NA	TRBJ2-3	TGTGCCAGCAGCTTGAGTAGCGGGAGCACAGATACGCAGTATTTT	CASSLSSGSTDTQYF
TRBD2	TRBV7-6	NA	TRBJ2-7	TGTGCCAGCAGCTCCCTAGCGGGGGGGAGCTCCTACGAGCAGTACTTC	CASSSLAGGSSYEQYF
NA	TRBV5-1	NA	TRBJ2-5	TGCGCCAGCAGCAACCAAGAGACCCAGTACTTC	CASSNQETQYF
TRBD2	TRBV19	NA	TRBJ2-5	TGTGCCAGTAGTATAAGGGGGACTAGCGGGGTTGTGAAGACCCAGTACTTC	CASSIRGTSGVVKTQYF
NA	TRBV5-1	NA	TRBJ2-7	TGCGCCAGCAGCTTGGAGGGGTTTCGGGCCTACGAGCAGTACTTC	CASSLEGFRAYEQYF
NA	TRBV30	NA	TRBJ2-7	TGTGCCTGGAGTCCCCCGGGCCTTCCGGGACTCGAGCAGTACTTC	CAWSPPGLPGLEQYF
TRBD1	TRBV7-8	NA	TRBJ1-1	TGTGCCAGCAGGTACAGGGGGGCCACTGAAGCTTTCTTT	CASRYRGATEAFF
NA	TRBV30	NA	TRBJ2-7	TGTGCCTGCCTATCCCGGCTGAAAATCTACGAGCAGTACTTC	CACLSRLKIYEQYF
NA	TRBV19	once	TRBJ1-3	TGTGCCAGCCTGGGACGGTCCTCTGGAAACACCATATATTTT	CASLGRSSGNTIYF
NA	TRBV7-9	NA	TRBJ2-2	TGTGCCAGCAGCCAAGGAGGGACGAACACCGGGGAGCTGTTTTTT	CASSQGGTNTGELFF
NA	TRBV2	NA	TRBJ2-1	TGTGCCAGCATTGAGACCAGCTCCTACAATGAGCAGTTCTTC	CASIETSSYNEQFF
TRBD2	TRBV7-2	once	TRBJ2-7	TGTGCCAGCAGCTACGAGTTGGCTAGCGGGAGTCGGGAGCAGTACTTC	CASSYELASGSREQYF
NA	TRBV5-8	NA	TRBJ2-5	TGTGCCAGCAGCTTGGCCCCTGCTAGCCAAGAGACCCAGTACTTC	CASSLAPASQETQYF
NA	TRBV19	NA	TRBJ1-4	TGTGCCAGTCATAAGGAGGAGACTAATGAAAAACTGTTTTTT	CASHKEETNEKLFF
TRBD2	TRBV30	NA	TRBJ2-2	TGTGCCTGGAGCAAGCTAGCGGGGGGGCCCGGGGAGCTGTTTTTT	CAWSKLAGGPGELFF
TRBD1	TRBV28	NA	TRBJ2-7	TGTGCCAGCAGCTGGGCCCGGGACAGTCCCTACGAGCAGTACTTC	CASSWARDSPYEQYF
NA	TRBV19	NA	TRBJ1-4	TGTGCCAGTAGTATCTCCCCAGGGTTCCGGGAAAAACTGTTTTTT	CASSISPGFREKLFF
TRBD1	TRBV6-1	NA	TRBJ2-7	TGTGCCAGCAGGGAATTGCAGGGGGCCTACGAGCAGTACTTC	CASRELQGAYEQYF
NA	TRBV6-6	NA	TRBJ2-1	TGTGCCAGCAGTTTAGCCGGGATGTACAATGAGCAGTTCTTC	CASSLAGMYNEQFF
TRBD2	TRBV7-9	NA	TRBJ2-5	TGTGCCAGCAGCTTAGGGGCGGGGGGCCCAGGGTTGGAGACCCAGTACTTC	CASSLGAGGPGLETQYF
NA	TRBV19	NA	TRBJ1-2	TGTGCCAGTAGAATCTTTATCGGGGGAAACTATGGCTACACCTTC	CASRIFIGGNYGYTF
NA	TRBV7-9	NA	TRBJ2-3	TGTGCCAGCAGCTTAGAGGGCACAGATACGCAGTATTTT	CASSLEGTDTQYF
TRBD1	TRBV5-6	NA	TRBJ1-2	TGTGCCAGCAGCCGGGGACAGCTCTCCTATGGCTACACCTTC	CASSRGQLSYGYTF
NA	TRBV5-1	NA	TRBJ1-2	TGCGCCAGCAGCTTGGAAGGCGGGGAGTCGGCAGGAGGAGGCTACACCTTC	CASSLEGGESAGGGYTF
TRBD1	TRBV6-5	NA	TRBJ2-7	TGTGCCAGCAGTTCAAGACAGGGGCTAGGGGAGCAGTACTTC	CASSSRQGLGEQYF
NA	TRBV11-2	NA	TRBJ2-7	TGTGCCAGCAGAAAGAGCTACGAGCAGTACTTC	CASRKSYEQYF
NA	TRBV6-5	few	TRBJ2-5	TGTGCCAGCAGTTACGGCACAGGCGAAGAGACCCAGTACTTC	CASSYGTGEETQYF
NA	TRBV5-1	NA	TRBJ2-1	TGCGCCAGCAGCTTGGAGACCACAAGGGATGAGCAGTTCTTC	CASSLETTRDEQFF
NA	TRBV7-8	NA	TRBJ2-7	TGTGCCAGCAGCCGGGACAACTCCTACGAGCAGTACTTC	CASSRDNSYEQYF
NA	TRBV10-3	NA	TRBJ2-5	TGTGCCATCAGTTTAGGCAGGGGCAACCAAGAGACCCAGTACTTC	CAISLGRGNQETQYF
NA	TRBV25-1	NA	TRBJ1-1	TGTGCCAGCAGTTCTGGGCTCAGGAACACTGAAGCTTTCTTT	CASSSGLRNTEAFF
TRBD2	TRBV25-1	NA	TRBJ2-7	TGTGCCAGCAGACTTAGCGGGAGCTACGAGCAGTACTTC	CASRLSGSYEQYF
NA	TRBV6-6	NA	TRBJ1-3	TGTGCCAGCAGTCCCGGGACGGGCTCTGGAAACACCATATATTTT	CASSPGTGSGNTIYF
TRBD2	TRBV9	NA	TRBJ2-1	TGTGCCAGCAGCGTAGGTGGGCGGGGGACTTACAATGAGCAGTTCTTC	CASSVGGRGTYNEQFF
TRBD1	TRBV6-5	NA	TRBJ2-7	TGTGCCAGCAGTGTATGGACAGGGGGGTACGAGCAGTACTTC	CASSVWTGGYEQYF
NA	TRBV15	NA	TRBJ1-3	TGTGCCACCAGCAGAGAATCCAGTCTCTCTGGAAACACCATATATTTT	CATSRESSLSGNTIYF
NA	TRBV19	NA	TRBJ1-5	TGTGCCAGTAGTCGTAGGGAAGTGGGCAATCAGCCCCAGCATTTT	CASSRREVGNQPQHF
NA	TRBV7-5	NA	TRBJ2-1	TGTGCCAGAAGCTCGGACACCAGCTCCTACAATGAGCAGTTCTTC	CARSSDTSSYNEQFF
NA	TRBV11-1	NA	TRBJ2-3	TGTGCCAGCAGCGGCCGGGACAAGAAGGGGGATACGCAGTATTTT	CASSGRDKKGDTQYF